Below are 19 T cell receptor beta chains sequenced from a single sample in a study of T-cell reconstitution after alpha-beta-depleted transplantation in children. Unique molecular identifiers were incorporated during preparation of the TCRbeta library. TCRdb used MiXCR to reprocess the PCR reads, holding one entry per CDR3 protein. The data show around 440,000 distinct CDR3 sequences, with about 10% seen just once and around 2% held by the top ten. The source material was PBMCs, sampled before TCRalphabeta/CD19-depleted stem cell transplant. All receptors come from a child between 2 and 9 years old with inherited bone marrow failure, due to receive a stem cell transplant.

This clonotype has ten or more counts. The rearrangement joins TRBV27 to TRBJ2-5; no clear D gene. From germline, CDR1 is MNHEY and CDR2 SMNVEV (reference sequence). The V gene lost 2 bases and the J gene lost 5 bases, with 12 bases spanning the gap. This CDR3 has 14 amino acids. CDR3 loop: CASSLMSVGETQYF. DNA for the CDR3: TGTGCCAGCAGTTTAATGAGCGTGGGGGAGACCCAGTACTTC.

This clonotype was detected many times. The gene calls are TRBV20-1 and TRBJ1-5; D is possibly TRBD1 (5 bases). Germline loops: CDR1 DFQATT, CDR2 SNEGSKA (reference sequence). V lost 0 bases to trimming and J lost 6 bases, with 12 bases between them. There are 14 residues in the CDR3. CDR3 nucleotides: TGCAGTGCTAGAGATGGAGGGGTTAGTCAGCCCCAGCATTTT. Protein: CSARDGGVSQPQHF.

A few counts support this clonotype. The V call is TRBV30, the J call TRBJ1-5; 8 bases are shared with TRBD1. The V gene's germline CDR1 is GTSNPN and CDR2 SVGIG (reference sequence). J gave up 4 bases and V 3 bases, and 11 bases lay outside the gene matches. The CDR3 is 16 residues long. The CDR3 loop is CAWSVMGQVGNQPQHF. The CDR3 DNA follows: TGTGCCTGGAGCGTAATGGGACAGGTCGGAAATCAGCCCCAGCATTTT.

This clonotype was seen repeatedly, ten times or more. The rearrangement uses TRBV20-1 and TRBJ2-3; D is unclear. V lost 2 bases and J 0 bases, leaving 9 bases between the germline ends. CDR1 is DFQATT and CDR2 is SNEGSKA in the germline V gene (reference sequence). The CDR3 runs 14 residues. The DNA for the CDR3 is TGCAGTGCTAGATCCGGGCCAAGCACAGATACGCAGTATTTT. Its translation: CSARSGPSTDTQYF.

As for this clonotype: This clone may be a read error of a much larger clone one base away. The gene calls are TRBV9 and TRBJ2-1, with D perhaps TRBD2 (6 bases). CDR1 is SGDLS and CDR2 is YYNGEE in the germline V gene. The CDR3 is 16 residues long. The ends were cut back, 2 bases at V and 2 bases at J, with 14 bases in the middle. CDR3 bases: TGTGCCAGCAGCGTCAGCGGGTCTAGCGCCTACAATGAGCAGTTCTTC. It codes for CASSVSGSSAYNEQFF.

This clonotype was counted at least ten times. CDR3 bases: TGTGCCAGCAGTTTAGCCGATCTTGGAAACACCATATATTTT. Amino acids: CASSLADLGNTIYF. The V call is TRBV12-3 or TRBV12-4, the J call TRBJ1-3; no definite D call. The CDR3 is 14 residues long. Trimming removed 0 bases from V and 3 bases from J, with 6 bases in between.

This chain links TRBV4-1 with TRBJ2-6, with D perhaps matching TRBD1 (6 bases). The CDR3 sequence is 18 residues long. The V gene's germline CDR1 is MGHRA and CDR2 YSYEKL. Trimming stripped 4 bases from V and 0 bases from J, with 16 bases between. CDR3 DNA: TGCGCCAGCAGCCGATCCGGGACACTACCCTCTGGGGCCAACGTCCTGACTTTC. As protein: CASSRSGTLPSGANVLTF.

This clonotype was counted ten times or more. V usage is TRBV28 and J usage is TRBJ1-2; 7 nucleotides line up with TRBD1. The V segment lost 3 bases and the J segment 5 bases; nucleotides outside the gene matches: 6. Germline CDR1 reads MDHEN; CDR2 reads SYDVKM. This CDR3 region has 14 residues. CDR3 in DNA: TGTGCCAGCAGTTTTCGCGACAGGGTTTATGGCTACACCTTC. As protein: CASSFRDRVYGYTF.

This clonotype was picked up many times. CDR3 residues: CAISVQASGIYEQFF. CDR3 coding DNA: TGTGCCATCAGTGTTCAGGCTAGCGGGATCTATGAGCAGTTCTTC. The genes are TRBV10-3 and TRBJ2-1; 9 bases are a match to TRBD2. Trimming at V came to 4 bases and at J to 8 bases, leaving 9 bases not matched to a gene. Germline V CDR1 and CDR2: ENHRY, SYGVKD. The CDR3 runs 15 residues.

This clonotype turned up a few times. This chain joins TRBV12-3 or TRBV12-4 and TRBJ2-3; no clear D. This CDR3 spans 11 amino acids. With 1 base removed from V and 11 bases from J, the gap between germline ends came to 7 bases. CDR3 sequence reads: CASSLGQKQYF. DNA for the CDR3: TGTGCCAGCAGTTTAGGGCAGAAGCAGTATTTT.

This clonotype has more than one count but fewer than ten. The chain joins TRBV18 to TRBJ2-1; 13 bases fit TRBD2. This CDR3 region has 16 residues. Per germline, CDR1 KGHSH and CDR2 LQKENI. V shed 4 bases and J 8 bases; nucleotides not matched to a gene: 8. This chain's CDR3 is CASSLPGLAGLDEQFF. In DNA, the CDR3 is TGTGCCAGCTCACTTCCGGGACTAGCGGGACTAGATGAGCAGTTCTTC.

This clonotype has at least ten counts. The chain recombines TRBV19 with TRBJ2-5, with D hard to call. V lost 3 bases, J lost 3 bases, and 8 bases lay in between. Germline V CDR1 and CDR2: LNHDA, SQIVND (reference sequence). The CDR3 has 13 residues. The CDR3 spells CASSMDTEETQYF. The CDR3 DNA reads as TGTGCCAGTAGTATGGATACCGAAGAGACCCAGTACTTC.

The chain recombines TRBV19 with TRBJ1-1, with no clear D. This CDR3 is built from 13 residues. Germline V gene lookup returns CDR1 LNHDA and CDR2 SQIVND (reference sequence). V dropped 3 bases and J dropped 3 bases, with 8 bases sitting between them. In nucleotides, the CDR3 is TGTGCCAGTAGTATGTCACAGTACACTGAAGCTTTCTTT. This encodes CASSMSQYTEAFF.

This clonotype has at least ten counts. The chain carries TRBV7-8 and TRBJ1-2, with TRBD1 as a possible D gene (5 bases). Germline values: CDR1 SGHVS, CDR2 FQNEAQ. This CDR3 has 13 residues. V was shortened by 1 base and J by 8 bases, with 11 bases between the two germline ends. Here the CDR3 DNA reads TGTGCCAGCAGCTTAGGGGACCGGCTAGGCTACACCTTC. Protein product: CASSLGDRLGYTF.

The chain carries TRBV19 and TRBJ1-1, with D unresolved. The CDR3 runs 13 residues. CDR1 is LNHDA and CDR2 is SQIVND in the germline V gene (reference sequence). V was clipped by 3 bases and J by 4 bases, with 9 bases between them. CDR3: CASSMSGSTEAFF. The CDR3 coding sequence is TGTGCCAGTAGTATGTCGGGGAGCACTGAAGCTTTCTTT.

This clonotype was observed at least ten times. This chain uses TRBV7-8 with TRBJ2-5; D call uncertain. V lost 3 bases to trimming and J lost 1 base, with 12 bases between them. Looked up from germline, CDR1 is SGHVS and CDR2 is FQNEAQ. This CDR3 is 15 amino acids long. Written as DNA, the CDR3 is TGTGCCAGCAGCTTTAGCAGGCAGCCCCAAGAGACCCAGTACTTC. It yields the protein CASSFSRQPQETQYF.

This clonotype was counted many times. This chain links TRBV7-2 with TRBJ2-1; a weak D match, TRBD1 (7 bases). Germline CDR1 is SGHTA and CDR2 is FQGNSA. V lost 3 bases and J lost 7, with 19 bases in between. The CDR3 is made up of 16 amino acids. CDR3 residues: CASSFQGGFPSNEQFF. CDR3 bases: TGTGCCAGCAGCTTCCAGGGGGGCTTCCCTAGTAATGAGCAGTTCTTC.

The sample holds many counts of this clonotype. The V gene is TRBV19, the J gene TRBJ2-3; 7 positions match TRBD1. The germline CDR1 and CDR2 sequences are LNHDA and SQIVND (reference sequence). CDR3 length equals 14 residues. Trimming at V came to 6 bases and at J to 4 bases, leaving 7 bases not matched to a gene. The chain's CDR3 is CASRKTGMADTQYF. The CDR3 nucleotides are TGTGCCAGTAGGAAGACAGGGATGGCAGATACGCAGTATTTT.

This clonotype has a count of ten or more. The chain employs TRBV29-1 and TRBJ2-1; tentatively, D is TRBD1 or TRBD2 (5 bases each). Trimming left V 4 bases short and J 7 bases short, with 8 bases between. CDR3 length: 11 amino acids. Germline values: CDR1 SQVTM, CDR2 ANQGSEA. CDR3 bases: TGCAGCGTTGCCGGGACGAATGAGCAGTTCTTC. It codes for CSVAGTNEQFF.